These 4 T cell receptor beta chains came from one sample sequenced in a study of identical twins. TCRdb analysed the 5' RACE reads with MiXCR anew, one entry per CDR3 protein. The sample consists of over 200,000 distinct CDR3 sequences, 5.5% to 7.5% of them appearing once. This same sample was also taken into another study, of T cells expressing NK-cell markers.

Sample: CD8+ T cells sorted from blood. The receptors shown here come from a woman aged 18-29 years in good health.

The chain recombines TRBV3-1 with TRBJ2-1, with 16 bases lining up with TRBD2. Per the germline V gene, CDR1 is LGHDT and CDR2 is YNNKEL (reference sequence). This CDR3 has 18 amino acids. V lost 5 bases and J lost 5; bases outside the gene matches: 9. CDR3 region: CASSWGLAGGLKDNEQFF. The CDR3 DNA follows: TGTGCCAGCAGCTGGGGACTAGCGGGGGGGCTAAAGGACAATGAGCAGTTCTTC.

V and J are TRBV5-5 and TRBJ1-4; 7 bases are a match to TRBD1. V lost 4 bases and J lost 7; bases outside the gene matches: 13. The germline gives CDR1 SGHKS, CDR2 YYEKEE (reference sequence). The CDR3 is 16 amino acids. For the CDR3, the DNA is TGTGCCAGCAGCCTTTACGACAGGGCCCCTGGTGAAAAACTGTTTTTT. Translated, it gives CASSLYDRAPGEKLFF.

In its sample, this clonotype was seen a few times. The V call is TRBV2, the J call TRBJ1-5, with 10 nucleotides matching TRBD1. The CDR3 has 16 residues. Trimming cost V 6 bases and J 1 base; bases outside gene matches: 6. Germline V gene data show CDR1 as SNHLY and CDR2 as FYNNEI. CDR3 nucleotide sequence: TGTGCCAGCAGCGGGACAGGGGACTCAAGCAATCAGCCCCAGCATTTT. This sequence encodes CASSGTGDSSNQPQHF.

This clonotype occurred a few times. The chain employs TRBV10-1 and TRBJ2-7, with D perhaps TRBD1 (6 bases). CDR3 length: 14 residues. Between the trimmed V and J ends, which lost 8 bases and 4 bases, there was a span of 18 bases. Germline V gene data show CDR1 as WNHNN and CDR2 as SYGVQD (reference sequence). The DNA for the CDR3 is TGCGCCAGCGGCGCCAGGGGCCCCCCATACGAGCAGTACTTC. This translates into CASGARGPPYEQYF.